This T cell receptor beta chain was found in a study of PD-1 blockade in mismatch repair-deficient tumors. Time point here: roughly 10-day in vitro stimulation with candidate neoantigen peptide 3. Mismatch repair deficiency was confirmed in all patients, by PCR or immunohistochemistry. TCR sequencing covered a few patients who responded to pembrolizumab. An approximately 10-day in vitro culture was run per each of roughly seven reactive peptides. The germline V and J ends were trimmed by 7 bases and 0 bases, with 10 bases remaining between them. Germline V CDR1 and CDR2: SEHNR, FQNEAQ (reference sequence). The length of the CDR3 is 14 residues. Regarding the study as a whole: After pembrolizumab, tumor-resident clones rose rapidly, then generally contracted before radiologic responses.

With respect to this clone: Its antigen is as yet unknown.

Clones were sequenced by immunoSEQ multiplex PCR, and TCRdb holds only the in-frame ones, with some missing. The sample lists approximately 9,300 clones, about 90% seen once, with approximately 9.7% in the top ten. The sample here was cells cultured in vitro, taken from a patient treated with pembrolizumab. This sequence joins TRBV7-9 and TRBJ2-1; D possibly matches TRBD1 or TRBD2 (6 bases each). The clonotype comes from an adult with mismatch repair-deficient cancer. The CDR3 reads CASIKGGSYNEQFF. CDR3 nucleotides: TGTGCCAGCATCAAGGGGGGCTCCTACAATGAGCAGTTCTTC.